A few counts support the clone carrying this TCR beta chain. The CDR3 spans 13 residues. Germline CDR1 SQVTM, CDR2 ANQGSEA. The V end was cut by 1 base, the J end by 7 bases, with 13 bases between. The data stem from a study of patients and donors after allogeneic stem cell transplantation. TCRdb re-called the RT-PCR reads with MiXCR, one entry per CDR3 protein. Of about 16,000 distinct CDR3 sequences listed, under 35% were seen once; the top ten hold around 35%. The TCR originated in a human donor who was either an allogeneic HSCT recipient or a stem cell or donor lymphocyte infusion donor (not recorded which). It is not recorded whose cells these are; they may come from a transplant donor. The sequencing input was blood, either unsorted or a sorted T cell fraction (not recorded which). This rearrangement joins TRBV29-1 to TRBJ1-2; no reliable D call. The CDR3 loop reads CSVEAANEGGYTF. The CDR3 DNA follows: TGCAGCGTTGAAGCAGCGAATGAGGGTGGCTACACCTTC.